These 29 T cell receptor beta chains came from one sample sequenced in a study of cytomegalovirus exposure and HLA in healthy donors. PCR primers comprised 60 Vbeta and 13 Jbeta primers. Clones were read by immunoSEQ multiplex PCR, and TCRdb kept only the in-frame ones, dropping some. The repertoire includes about 82,000 clones, 55% to 65% of them detected once, and 15% sits in the top ten. The sample comprised PBMCs. Receptors were obtained from a woman aged 35 to 49 in good health and CMV-seropositive.

This clone was found a few times. This rearrangement joins TRBV28 to TRBJ1-2; a possible D gene is TRBD1 (5 bases). V was pared by 6 bases and J by 0 bases, with 8 bases between. Germline V lookup: CDR1 MDHEN, CDR2 SYDVKM. This CDR3 comprises 13 residues. The CDR3, as DNA: TGTGCCAGCAGGCGGACAACTAACTATGGCTACACCTTC. It translates to CASRRTTNYGYTF.

The V and J genes are TRBV28 and TRBJ1-5; 9 bases are a match to TRBD1. The CDR3 spans 14 residues. Trimming removed 4 bases from V and 7 bases from J; junction bases left unmatched: 5. Germline V gene data show CDR1 as MDHEN and CDR2 as SYDVKM. In DNA, the CDR3 is TGTGCCAGCAGTTCCGGGACAGGGAACCAGCCCCAGCATTTT. It yields the protein CASSSGTGNQPQHF.

The J gene is TRBJ1-3, the V gene TRBV30; a weak D match, TRBD1 (5 bases). Germline V CDR1 and CDR2: GTSNPN, SVGIG (reference sequence). The CDR3 is 15 amino acids. Trimming left V 4 bases short and J 0 bases short, with 13 bases between. CDR3 in amino acids: CAWNQRGISGNTIYF. The CDR3 DNA reads as TGTGCCTGGAATCAACGGGGGATCTCTGGAAACACCATATATTTT.

V is TRBV7-7 and J is TRBJ2-3; no clear D. There are 15 residues in the CDR3. Between the trimmed V and J ends, which lost 2 bases and 0 bases, there was a span of 9 bases. Germline V gene sequence: CDR1 SSHAT, CDR2 FNYEAQ (reference sequence). The CDR3 nucleotides are TGTGCCAGCAGCTTAAACCCCACTAGCACAGATACGCAGTATTTT. Encoded protein: CASSLNPTSTDTQYF.

The genes are TRBV5-5 and TRBJ2-1; D may be TRBD1 (6 bases). Trimming left V 3 bases short and J 2 bases short, with 9 bases between. The CDR3 length is 14 residues. Germline loops: CDR1 SGHKS, CDR2 YYEKEE (reference sequence). The CDR3 loop is CASSSRTAYNEQFF. The DNA of the CDR3 is TGTGCCAGCAGCTCCCGGACAGCCTACAATGAGCAGTTCTTC. Together with reference TRBV5-5 and TRBJ2-1, the CDR3 gives the full variable domain: DAGVTQSPTHLIKTRGQQVTLRCSPISGHKSVSWYQQVLGQGPQFIFQYYEKEERGRGNFPDRFSARQFPNYSSELNVNALLLGDSALYLCASSSRTAYNEQFFGPGTRLTVL.

The chain has TRBV11-2 and TRBJ2-7; 7 bases agree with TRBD1. The CDR3 is made up of 17 amino acids. With V trimmed by 0 bases and J by 2 bases, 10 bases remained unmatched. Germline assignment: CDR1 SGHAT and CDR2 FQNNGV. The CDR3 sequence: CASSLEKVGTATYEQYF. For the CDR3, the DNA is TGTGCCAGCAGCTTAGAGAAGGTAGGGACAGCCACCTACGAGCAGTACTTC.

The rearrangement links TRBV7-9 to TRBJ2-5; D remains ambiguous. V lost 4 bases and J lost 4, with 19 bases in between. Germline CDR1 is SEHNR and CDR2 is FQNEAQ (reference sequence). CDR3 length equals 16 residues. This CDR3 reads CASSSFKKGVGETQYF. DNA for the CDR3: TGTGCCAGCAGCTCGTTCAAGAAAGGAGTGGGAGAGACCCAGTACTTC.

This chain links TRBV28 with TRBJ1-1, with D unclear. Germline CDR1 MDHEN, CDR2 SYDVKM. The CDR3 contains 16 residues. V was clipped by 2 bases and J by 2 bases, with 15 bases between them. CDR3: CASSLPLGGRNTEAFF. The CDR3 bases are TGTGCCAGCAGTTTACCCCTGGGAGGGCGCAACACTGAAGCTTTCTTT.

This chain joins TRBV11-2 and TRBJ2-1; TRBD1 aligns across 10 bases. V shed 7 bases and J 8 bases; nucleotides not matched to a gene: 5. The CDR3 extends over 13 amino acids. Germline values: CDR1 SGHAT, CDR2 FQNNGV. Here the CDR3 DNA reads TGTGCCAGCACCAGACAGGGGGCCGATGAGCAGTTCTTC. The encoded protein is CASTRQGADEQFF.

This clone was seen a handful of times. For the CDR3, the DNA is TGTGCCAGTAACTCCGGGACAGGGGGGCGGGAGACCCAGTACTTC. It encodes CASNSGTGGRETQYF. The chain employs TRBV19 and TRBJ2-5, with 11 bases matching TRBD1. V was clipped by 7 bases and J by 5 bases; unmatched bases: 9. CDR3 size: 15 residues. The germline V gene has CDR1 LNHDA and CDR2 SQIVND (reference sequence).

The rearrangement links TRBV2 to TRBJ1-5, with D possibly TRBD1 on 6 matching bases. V lost 6 bases to trimming and J lost 4 bases, with 10 bases between them. Germline CDR1 is SNHLY and CDR2 is FYNNEI. CDR3 size: 13 residues. CDR3 loop: CASRRTVNQPQHF. The CDR3 DNA follows: TGTGCCAGCAGGAGGACAGTGAATCAGCCCCAGCATTTT.

The rearrangement uses TRBV19 and TRBJ2-1, with 9 bases fitting TRBD2. The CDR3 has 17 amino acids. The J segment lost 0 bases and the V segment lost 5 bases, leaving 8 bases of the junction unmatched. The V gene's germline CDR1 is LNHDA and CDR2 SQIVND (reference sequence). CDR3 nucleotides: TGTGCCAGTAGTGCCCGCCCAGCGGGGGGCTCCTACAATGAGCAGTTCTTC. This gives the protein CASSARPAGGSYNEQFF.

V usage is TRBV9 and J usage is TRBJ2-7; 9 positions agree with TRBD1. V shed 3 bases, J shed 2 bases, and the junction held 15 bases outside the gene matches. Germline CDR1 SGDLS, CDR2 YYNGEE. The CDR3 spans 18 residues. The CDR3 DNA reads TGTGCCAGCAGCGCCTCCATATCCGGGACAGGGATAACCTACGAGCAGTACTTC. Amino acid sequence: CASSASISGTGITYEQYF.

V usage is TRBV6-6 and J usage is TRBJ2-4, with D perhaps matching TRBD2 (6 bases). Trimming stripped 6 bases from V and 8 bases from J, with 17 bases between. This CDR3 has 14 residues. Germline V gene data show CDR1 as MNHNY and CDR2 as SVGAGI (reference sequence). CDR3: CASRWRARADIQYF. For the CDR3, the DNA is TGTGCCAGCAGATGGAGGGCCAGGGCGGACATTCAGTACTTC.

The chain employs TRBV2 and TRBJ1-5; 9 bases map to TRBD1. The CDR3 spans 15 residues. Germline V gives CDR1 SNHLY, CDR2 FYNNEI. J gave up 4 bases and V 6 bases, and 7 bases lay outside the gene matches. The DNA for the CDR3 is TGTGCCAGCAGCGAACGGACAGGGGAGAATCAGCCCCAGCATTTT. Amino acid sequence: CASSERTGENQPQHF. The variable domain in full, with the rest retrieved from reference TRBV2 and TRBJ1-5, is EPEVTQTPSHQVTQMGQEVILRCVPISNHLYFYWYRQILGQKVEFLVSFYNNEISEKSEIFDDQFSVERPDGSNFTLKIRSTKLEDSAMYFCASSERTGENQPQHFGDGTRLSIL.

A few counts support this clone. The chain is built from TRBV19 and TRBJ2-1; TRBD2 matches 8 bases. In germline, CDR1 is LNHDA, CDR2 SQIVND (reference sequence). V shed 1 base and J 7 bases; nucleotides not matched to a gene: 9. This CDR3 region has 16 residues. This CDR3 reads CASSIGLASRGNEQFF. The CDR3 region has the DNA TGTGCCAGTAGTATAGGACTAGCGTCAAGAGGTAATGAGCAGTTCTTC.

A few counts support this clone. The chain uses TRBV2 and TRBJ2-3; 9 bases are a match to TRBD1. The CDR3 has 13 residues. The V gene's germline CDR1 is SNHLY and CDR2 FYNNEI. V trimming: 7 bases; J trimming: 5 bases; junction bases outside the gene matches: 4. The CDR3 region has the DNA TGTGCCAGCACCCGGGACAGGGAAGATACGCAGTATTTT. It codes for CASTRDREDTQYF.

This chain uses TRBV7-2 with TRBJ2-1, with 10 positions matching TRBD2. In germline, CDR1 is SGHTA, CDR2 FQGNSA. The CDR3 runs 14 residues. Trimming at V came to 8 bases and at J to 5 bases, leaving 6 bases not matched to a gene. CDR3 DNA sequence: TGTGCCAGCCTCCCTAGCGGGAGTAACAATGAGCAGTTCTTC. This translates into CASLPSGSNNEQFF.

The chain carries TRBV27 and TRBJ1-1; D perhaps matches TRBD1 (5 bases). The CDR3 spans 15 residues. The V gene lost 2 bases and the J gene lost 7 bases, with 17 bases spanning the gap. Germline-derived CDR1 and CDR2 are MNHEY and SMNVEV (reference sequence). This CDR3 reads CASSLRSFDRVEAFF. DNA of the CDR3: TGTGCCAGCAGTTTACGGAGTTTTGACAGAGTTGAAGCTTTCTTT.

The genes are TRBV19 and TRBJ2-1; maybe TRBD1 (6 bases). V lost 6 bases and J lost 0, with 15 bases in between. Germline CDR1 and CDR2: LNHDA and SQIVND (reference sequence). The CDR3 totals 16 residues. The CDR3 loop reads CASRENGQISYNEQFF. CDR3 DNA sequence: TGTGCCAGTAGGGAAAACGGACAGATCTCCTACAATGAGCAGTTCTTC. The entire variable domain, with the rest obtained from reference TRBV19 and TRBJ2-1, is as follows: DGGITQSPKYLFRKEGQNVTLSCEQNLNHDAMYWYRQDPGQGLRLIYYSQIVNDFQKGDIAEGYSVSREKKESFPLTVTSAQKNPTAFYLCASRENGQISYNEQFFGPGTRLTVL.

The chain employs TRBV7-8 and TRBJ2-1; 10 nucleotides match TRBD2. CDR3 length: 19 residues. Germline trimming cut 6 bases from V and 0 bases from J; bases unmatched to any gene: 14. Germline lookup yields CDR1 SGHVS and CDR2 FQNEAQ. The CDR3 nucleotides are TGTGCCAGCAGTTACAGACAGACTAGCGGGCCTGGCTCCTACAATGAGCAGTTCTTC. This sequence encodes CASSYRQTSGPGSYNEQFF.

As to this clone: Other DNA sequences from this sample encode an identical CDR3 as well. The genes are TRBV7-2 and TRBJ1-2; 8 bases fit TRBD1. The length of the CDR3 is 14 residues. Trimming took 5 bases from V and 5 from J; bases not matched to a gene: 7. Germline V gives CDR1 SGHTA, CDR2 FQGNSA. The CDR3: CASSPGTGAYGYTF. In nucleotides, the CDR3 is TGTGCCAGCAGCCCGGGGACAGGAGCTTATGGCTACACCTTC. Full variable domain (remainder filled in from reference TRBV7-2 and TRBJ1-2): GAGVSQSPSNKVTEKGKDVELRCDPISGHTALYWYRQSLGQGLEFLIYFQGNSAPDKSGLPSDRFSAERTGGSVSTLTIQRTQQEDSAVYLCASSPGTGAYGYTFGSGTRLTVV.

The CDR3 bases are TGCGCCAGCAGCGCCAGCGGGAGAGGGGGCAATGAGCAGTTCTTC. It translates to CASSASGRGGNEQFF. This chain uses TRBV5-1 with TRBJ2-1, with 8 bases that match TRBD2. V shed 4 bases, J shed 6 bases, and the junction held 9 bases outside the gene matches. Germline assignment: CDR1 SGHRS and CDR2 YFSETQ. The CDR3 is made up of 15 amino acids.

V and J are TRBV15 and TRBJ2-7, with 9 bases matching TRBD1. The CDR3 totals 15 residues. V trimming: 0 bases; J trimming: 3 bases; junction bases outside the gene matches: 3. Germline lookup yields CDR1 LNHNV and CDR2 YYDKDF (reference sequence). The CDR3 spells CATSREDRGYYEQYF. The CDR3 DNA reads as TGTGCCACCAGCAGAGAGGACAGGGGATACTACGAGCAGTACTTC. Full variable domain (remainder filled in from reference TRBV15 and TRBJ2-7): DAMVIQNPRYQVTQFGKPVTLSCSQTLNHNVMYWYQQKSSQAPKLLFHYYDKDFNNEADTPDNFQSRRPNTSFCFLDIRSPGLGDTAMYLCATSREDRGYYEQYFGPGTRLTVT.

The V gene is TRBV4-3, the J gene TRBJ2-5; 12 bases are a match to TRBD2. The J call may be in error: the DNA end matches TRBJ2-7 better. The CDR3 has 15 amino acids. Per germline, CDR1 LGHNA and CDR2 YSLEER. The DNA for the CDR3 is TGCGCCAGCAGCACCCTAGCGGGAGGGCCTCACGAGCAGTACTTC. This sequence encodes CASSTLAGGPHEQYF.

This clone appeared a few times. The rearrangement links TRBV11-2 to TRBJ1-1, with 9 bases fitting TRBD1. The V segment lost 5 bases and the J segment 8 bases; nucleotides outside the gene matches: 6. This CDR3 region has 13 residues. The germline V gene encodes CDR1 SGHAT and CDR2 FQNNGV. The CDR3 region has the DNA TGTGCCAGCAGCCCGTTTACAGGGGGCGAAGCTTTCTTT. This encodes CASSPFTGGEAFF.

The chain has TRBV11-2 and TRBJ2-7, with 7 positions matching TRBD2. The CDR3 is made up of 14 amino acids. J lost 4 bases, V lost 1 base, and 4 bases had no gene match. Germline CDR1 and CDR2: SGHAT and FQNNGV. The CDR3 here is CASSLVRGGYEQYF. The CDR3 coding sequence is TGTGCCAGCAGCTTAGTACGCGGGGGTTACGAGCAGTACTTC. The full variable domain, in which reference TRBV11-2 and TRBJ2-7 provide the parts outside the CDR3, is EAGVAQSPRYKIIEKRQSVAFWCNPISGHATLYWYQQILGQGPKLLIQFQNNGVVDDSQLPKDRFSAERLKGVDSTLKIQPAKLEDSAVYLCASSLVRGGYEQYFGPGTRLTVT.

This clone was observed once. The CDR3 sequence: CASSFGTGGVGYTF. CDR3 DNA: TGTGCCAGCAGTTTCGGGACAGGGGGGGTTGGCTACACCTTC. V usage is TRBV28 and J usage is TRBJ1-2; 11 bases fit TRBD1. The CDR3 runs 14 residues. V gave up 3 bases and J gave up 7 bases; unmatched junction bases: 4. Germline CDR1 reads MDHEN; CDR2 reads SYDVKM.

The J gene is TRBJ1-2, the V gene TRBV4-1; the D gene is possibly TRBD1 (5 bases). Germline values: CDR1 MGHRA, CDR2 YSYEKL. The CDR3 has 16 amino acids. V lost 5 bases and J lost 0, with 16 bases in between. The DNA of the CDR3 is TGCGCCAGCAGCTCCCCGGCCAAGGGGCCTAACTATGGCTACACCTTC. This gives the protein CASSSPAKGPNYGYTF.